Below, 6 T cell receptor beta chains from the same sample are listed, as sequenced in a study of blood T cell repertoires in COVID-19. Profiled with immunoSEQ multiplex PCR; TCRdb holds only in-frame clones, not every one. The sample records 130,000 or so clones, more than 80% being singletons. The source material was peripheral blood. The receptors were gathered from a human donor in a cohort sampled during active COVID-19.

A few counts support this clone. The chain carries TRBV30 and TRBJ2-7; D unresolved. Germline V gene sequence: CDR1 GTSNPN, CDR2 SVGIG (reference sequence). The CDR3 loop spans 15 amino acids. The ends were cut back, 2 bases at V and 3 bases at J, with 17 bases in the middle. In DNA, the CDR3 is TGTGCCTGGAGTTCCAGAGGCCCTATCTACTACGAGCAGTACTTC. Its translation: CAWSSRGPIYYEQYF.

This clone is a singleton in its sample. CDR3 sequence (DNA): TGTGCCAGCTCACCCACTAGAATCTCGCCGTACAATGAGCAGTTCTTC. Its protein product is CASSPTRISPYNEQFF. The chain carries TRBV18 and TRBJ2-1, with a tentative D call TRBD2 (5 bases). V was cut by 3 bases and J by 4 bases, with 16 bases left in between. The CDR3 is 16 residues long. The germline CDR1 and CDR2 sequences are KGHSH and LQKENI.

V usage is TRBV28 and J usage is TRBJ2-7; D might be TRBD2 (6 bases). The CDR3 loop spans 13 amino acids. V was pared by 4 bases and J by 3 bases, with 10 bases between. In germline, CDR1 is MDHEN, CDR2 SYDVKM. CDR3 nucleotide sequence: TGTGCCAGCAGTTCCGGGAGCCTCTACGAGCAGTACTTC. As protein: CASSSGSLYEQYF.

This rearrangement joins TRBV28 to TRBJ2-1; 7 nucleotides line up with TRBD1. Germline V gene lookup returns CDR1 MDHEN and CDR2 SYDVKM. V lost 4 bases to trimming and J lost 4 bases; unmatched junction nucleotides: 4. The CDR3 covers 14 residues. Written as DNA, the CDR3 is TGTGCCAGCAGTTCGGGACAGCCGTACAATGAGCAGTTCTTC. It codes for CASSSGQPYNEQFF.

V gene TRBV19 combines with J gene TRBJ2-1, with TRBD2 identical over 11 bases. The V gene's germline CDR1 is LNHDA and CDR2 SQIVND (reference sequence). J lost 0 bases, V lost 6 bases, and 1 base had no gene match. This CDR3 spans 15 amino acids. The CDR3 loop is CASRTSGSSYNEQFF. The CDR3 DNA sequence: TGTGCCAGTAGAACTAGCGGGAGCTCCTACAATGAGCAGTTCTTC.

This chain links TRBV29-1 with TRBJ1-2; tentatively, D is TRBD1 (6 bases). The V gene's germline CDR1 is SQVTM and CDR2 ANQGSEA. Trimming stripped 7 bases from V and 7 bases from J, with 19 bases between. This CDR3 region has 13 residues. This chain's CDR3 is CSGGAGAGSGYTF. CDR3 DNA sequence: TGCAGCGGAGGCGCGGGGGCAGGCTCTGGCTACACCTTC.